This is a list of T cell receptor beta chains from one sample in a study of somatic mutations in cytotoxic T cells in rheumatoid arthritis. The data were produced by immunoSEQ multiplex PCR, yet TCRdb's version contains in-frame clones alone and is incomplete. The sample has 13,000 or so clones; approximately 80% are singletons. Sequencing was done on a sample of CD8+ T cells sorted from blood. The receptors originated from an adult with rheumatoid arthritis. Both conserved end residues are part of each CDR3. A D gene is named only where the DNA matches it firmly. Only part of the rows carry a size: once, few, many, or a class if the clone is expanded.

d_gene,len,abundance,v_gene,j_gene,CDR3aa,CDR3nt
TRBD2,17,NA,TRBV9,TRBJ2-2,CASSVALAGMNTGELFF,TGTGCCAGCAGCGTAGCACTAGCGGGAATGAACACCGGGGAGCTGTTTTTT
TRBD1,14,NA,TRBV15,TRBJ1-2,CATSRKTGEIGYTF,TGTGCCACCAGCAGAAAAACAGGGGAGATTGGCTACACCTTC
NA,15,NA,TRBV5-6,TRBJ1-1,CASSLVGIRNTEAFF,TGTGCCAGCAGCTTGGTGGGGATCAGGAACACTGAAGCTTTCTTT
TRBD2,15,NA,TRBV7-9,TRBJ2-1,CASSLGLAGDNEQFF,TGTGCCAGCAGCTTAGGACTAGCGGGGGACAATGAGCAGTTCTTC
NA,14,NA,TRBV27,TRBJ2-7,CASSLGTSLYEQYF,TGTGCCAGCAGTTTAGGGACATCTCTCTACGAGCAGTACTTC
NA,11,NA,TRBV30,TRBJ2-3,CAMRQGDTQYF,TGTGCCATGAGGCAGGGAGATACGCAGTATTTT
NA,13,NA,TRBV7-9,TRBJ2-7,CASSLEGAAAEYF,TGTGCCAGCAGCTTAGAGGGCGCGGCAGCGGAGTACTTC
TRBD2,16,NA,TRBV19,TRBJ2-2,CASSTFLQRESGELFF,TGTGCCAGTAGTACGTTCCTCCAGCGGGAGAGCGGGGAGCTGTTTTTT
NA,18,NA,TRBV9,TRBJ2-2,CASSLGTHRDPNTGELFF,TGTGCCAGCAGCCTGGGGACACATAGGGACCCGAACACCGGGGAGCTGTTTTTT
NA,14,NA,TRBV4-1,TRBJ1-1,CASSLWGGNTEAFF,TGCGCCAGCAGCCTCTGGGGTGGTAACACTGAAGCTTTCTTT
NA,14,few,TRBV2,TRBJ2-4,CASTVPAAKNIQYF,TGTGCCAGCACCGTCCCGGCGGCCAAAAACATTCAGTACTTC